These 9 T cell receptor beta chains came from one sample sequenced in a study of T-cell memory formation after mild COVID-19. TCRdb passed the 5' RACE reads through MiXCR, listing each CDR3 protein once. The repertoire holds 190,000 or so distinct CDR3 sequences, with around a fifth as singletons. The sequenced sample was PBMCs or a T cell subset sorted from them (not recorded which). The receptors originated from an adult woman who had mild COVID-19 (a few samples of this study predate the infection). Cell type and time point are not known.

This clonotype occurred a few times. The chain links TRBV27 to TRBJ1-2; TRBD1 matches 7 bases. Looked up from germline, CDR1 is MNHEY and CDR2 is SMNVEV (reference sequence). V was clipped by 3 bases and J by 4 bases; unmatched bases: 8. The CDR3 spans 15 residues. The CDR3 DNA sequence: TGTGCCAGCAGTTTGAGTGGGACAGCTTTCTATGGCTACACCTTC. It encodes CASSLSGTAFYGYTF.

The rearrangement joins TRBV29-1 to TRBJ1-4; D unclear. The CDR3 sequence is 11 residues long. Germline V gene data show CDR1 as SQVTM and CDR2 as ANQGSEA. V lost 2 bases to trimming and J lost 16 bases, with 14 bases between them. The CDR3: CSVEYFGEAFF. The CDR3, as DNA: TGCAGCGTTGAATATTTTGGGGAGGCGTTTTTT.

The CDR3 DNA follows: TGTGCCAGCAGCTCACGCTATGACTCTGGGGCCAACGTCCTGACTTTC. This sequence encodes CASSSRYDSGANVLTF. This chain connects TRBV7-9 to TRBJ2-6; D remains ambiguous. The ends were cut back, 4 bases at V and 0 bases at J, with 10 bases in the middle. This CDR3 comprises 16 residues. Per the germline V gene, CDR1 is SEHNR and CDR2 is FQNEAQ (reference sequence).

The sample holds a few counts of this clonotype. This chain links TRBV9 with TRBJ2-1; tentatively, D is TRBD1 (5 bases). The CDR3 loop spans 15 amino acids. In germline, CDR1 is SGDLS, CDR2 YYNGEE. The germline V and J ends were trimmed by 2 bases and 8 bases, with 17 bases remaining between them. The CDR3 is CASSVPGWGIDEQFF. The CDR3 DNA reads TGTGCCAGCAGCGTCCCAGGGTGGGGAATCGATGAGCAGTTCTTC.

The J gene is TRBJ2-1, the V gene TRBV2, with D perhaps matching TRBD1 (7 bases). CDR3 size: 12 residues. V was clipped by 8 bases and J by 5 bases, with 10 bases between them. Germline CDR1 is SNHLY and CDR2 is FYNNEI. CDR3 in DNA: TGTGCCAGCGGCGGGACAGACAATGAGCAGTTCTTC. Its translation: CASGGTDNEQFF.

The V and J genes are TRBV4-1 and TRBJ2-5; the D is unclear. V shed 3 bases and J shed 3 bases, with 5 bases lying between them. The CDR3 contains 12 residues. The germline CDR1 and CDR2 sequences are MGHRA and YSYEKL. CDR3 coding DNA: TGCGCCAGCAGCCACGCTGAAGAGACCCAGTACTTC. This gives the protein CASSHAEETQYF.

This chain joins TRBV29-1 and TRBJ2-3; the D is unclear. Germline CDR1 reads SQVTM; CDR2 reads ANQGSEA. There are 16 residues in the CDR3. Trimming stripped 6 bases from V and 1 base from J, with 20 bases between. The CDR3 protein is CSVDGLGIFGTDTQYF. The CDR3 DNA is TGCAGCGTCGACGGGTTAGGGATCTTCGGCACAGATACGCAGTATTTT.

This clonotype was detected a few times. The chain has TRBV12-3 or TRBV12-4 and TRBJ1-2; 7 bases match TRBD1. CDR3 size: 13 residues. With V trimmed by 3 bases and J by 6 bases, 4 bases remained unmatched. The CDR3 DNA reads as TGTGCCAGCAGTTTCGAGGGGGCGAATGGCTACACCTTC. This sequence encodes CASSFEGANGYTF.

The chain is built from TRBV6-5 and TRBJ1-6; D gene unclear. With 6 bases removed from V and 8 bases from J, the gap between germline ends came to 17 bases. The germline CDR1 and CDR2 sequences are MNHEY and SVGAGI. This CDR3 has 15 residues. The CDR3 sequence is CASSGPVARDSPLHF. Written as DNA, the CDR3 is TGTGCCAGCAGCGGCCCGGTTGCGAGGGATTCACCCCTCCACTTT.